This T cell receptor beta chain is from a study of cytomegalovirus exposure and HLA in healthy donors. Points from the study as a whole: Among the sequence variants, a highly shared cluster was likely an artifact of sequencing. Accurate prediction of HLA-A and HLA-B alleles (for most subjects) was reportedly achieved from TCR beta sequences.

There are a few counts of this clone. What it binds is not known. CDR3 length equals 13 residues. Trimming at V came to 9 bases and at J to 5 bases, leaving 8 bases not matched to a gene. Germline V gene lookup returns CDR1 SNHLY and CDR2 FYNNEI. The PCR contained 60 Vbeta and 13 Jbeta primers. Original data processing: Roughly 11 million of the 75 million to 95 million unique TCR beta chains counted in a later analysis were shared. TCRdb's copy holds only in-frame clones and misses some; the assay was immunoSEQ multiplex PCR. Clone size and the V and J calls come from that table; the DNA yielded D and trimming. Of 99,000 or so clones listed, about an eighth are singletons.

The chain carries TRBV2 and TRBJ2-5; 8 bases are shared with TRBD1. The sequence derives from a middle-aged man in good health and CMV-seropositive. The sequenced sample consisted of PBMCs. CDR3 amino acids: CASRTGSRETQYF. CDR3 in DNA: TGTGCCAGTCGGACAGGGTCTCGGGAGACCCAGTACTTC. The whole variable domain, remainder taken from reference TRBV2 and TRBJ2-5, is EPEVTQTPSHQVTQMGQEVILRCVPISNHLYFYWYRQILGQKVEFLVSFYNNEISEKSEIFDDQFSVERPDGSNFTLKIRSTKLEDSAMYFCASRTGSRETQYFGPGTRLLVL.